The clone carrying this T cell receptor beta chain was seen a single time. Sequencing used immunoSEQ multiplex PCR; TCRdb keeps in-frame clones, though not all of them. The sample includes about 580,000 clones, 98% of them seen just once. The CDR3 loop spans 12 amino acids. CDR1 MNHEY and CDR2 SMNVEV come from the germline V gene (reference sequence). V lost 8 bases and J lost 4; bases outside the gene matches: 3. In the naive CD8 group, cells lacked CD45RO and were positively selected for CCR7, so terminally differentiated effector memory CD45RA+ cells were left out. This sample was taken from a study of shared clonotypes between healthy human individuals. The overall study: A donor's plate count was three for CD4 naive and three for CD4 memory; CD8 naive had two and CD8 memory one.

Sequencing input: naive CD8+ T cells sorted from blood. The origin of this receptor is a man younger than 45 in good health. This rearrangement joins TRBV27 to TRBJ2-7, with 9 bases that match TRBD1. The CDR3 reads CASGTGSYEQYF. The CDR3 DNA follows: TGTGCCAGCGGGACAGGGTCATACGAGCAGTACTTC.